What follows describes a single T cell receptor beta chain. Antigen unknown. This CDR3 comprises 15 residues. The V and J ends lost 1 base and 8 bases respectively, with 14 bases between them. Germline CDR1 is MNHNY and CDR2 is SVGAGI (reference sequence). The sample is drawn from a study of cytomegalovirus exposure and HLA in healthy donors. Study-level findings and limits: Among donors in an Asian-associated ancestry cluster, a later analysis reportedly found fewer N-insertions than the roughly 700-donor mean.

PCR amplification relied on 60 Vbeta primers (plus 13 Jbeta primers). TCRdb keeps only in-frame clones here, not all; method: immunoSEQ multiplex PCR. The sample includes 200,000 to 250,000 clones, 82% of them seen just once. This receptor was obtained from a woman in her forties in good health and CMV-seropositive. J is TRBJ2-2 and V is TRBV6-6; D is unresolved. The material sequenced was PBMCs. CDR3 coding DNA: TGTGCCAGCAGTTACTTAGACTCTGCGAAAGGGGAGCTGTTTTTT. This translates into CASSYLDSAKGELFF.